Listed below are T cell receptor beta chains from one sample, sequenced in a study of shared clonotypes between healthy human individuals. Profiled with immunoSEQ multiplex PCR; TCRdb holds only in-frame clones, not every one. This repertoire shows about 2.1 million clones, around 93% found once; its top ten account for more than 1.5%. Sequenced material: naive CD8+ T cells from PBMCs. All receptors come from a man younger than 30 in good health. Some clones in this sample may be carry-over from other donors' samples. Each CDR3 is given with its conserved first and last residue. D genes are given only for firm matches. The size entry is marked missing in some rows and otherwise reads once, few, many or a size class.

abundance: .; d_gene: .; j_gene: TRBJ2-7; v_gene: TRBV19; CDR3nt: TGTGCCAGTAGTCTGGCCAGGGACTACGAGCAGTACTTC; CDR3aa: CASSLARDYEQYF
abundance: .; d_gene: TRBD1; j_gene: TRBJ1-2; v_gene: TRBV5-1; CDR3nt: TGCGCCAGCAGCTGGAGACAGGGGGCGGGTTTCGGTGGCTACACCTTC; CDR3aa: CASSWRQGAGFGGYTF
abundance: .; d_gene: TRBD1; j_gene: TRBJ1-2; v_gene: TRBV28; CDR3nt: TGTGCCAGCAGTACAACCGGGACAGGGGTTAGCGACTTC; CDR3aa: CASSTTGTGVSDF
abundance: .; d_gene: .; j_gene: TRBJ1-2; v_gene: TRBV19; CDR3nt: TGTGCCACCCAGTTTAACTATGGCTACACCTTC; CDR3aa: CATQFNYGYTF
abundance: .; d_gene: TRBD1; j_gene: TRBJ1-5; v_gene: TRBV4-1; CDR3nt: TGCGCCAGCAGCCAGTCAGGGGGCCTTTTGGGGCAGCCCCAGCATTTT; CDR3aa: CASSQSGGLLGQPQHF
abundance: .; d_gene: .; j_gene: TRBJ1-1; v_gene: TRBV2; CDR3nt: TGTGCCAGCAGTGCGGGCGAATTTACTAACACTGAAGCTTTCTTT; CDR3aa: CASSAGEFTNTEAFF
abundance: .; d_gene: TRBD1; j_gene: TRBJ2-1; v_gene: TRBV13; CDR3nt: TGTGCCAGCAGTCGGGACAGGGAACACGAGACCTACAATGAGCAGTTCTTC; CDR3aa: CASSRDREHETYNEQFF
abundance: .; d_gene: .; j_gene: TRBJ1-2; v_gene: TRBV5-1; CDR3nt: TGCGCCAGCAGCTTGGGGCACGCTAACTATGGCTACACCTTC; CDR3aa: CASSLGHANYGYTF
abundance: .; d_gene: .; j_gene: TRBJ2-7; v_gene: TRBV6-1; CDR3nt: TGTGCCAGCAGTGAAGCGTTAGGGTACGAGCAGTACTTC; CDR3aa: CASSEALGYEQYF
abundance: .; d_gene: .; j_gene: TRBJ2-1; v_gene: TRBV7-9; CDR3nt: TGTGCCAGCAGCTTTTTCGGGCGGGGAGTGGGCGGTGAGCAGTTCTTC; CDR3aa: CASSFFGRGVGGEQFF
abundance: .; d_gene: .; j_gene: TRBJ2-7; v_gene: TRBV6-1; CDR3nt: TGTGCCAGCAGTGGGGCGCTCCTGAGCTCCTACGAGCAGTACTTC; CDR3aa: CASSGALLSSYEQYF
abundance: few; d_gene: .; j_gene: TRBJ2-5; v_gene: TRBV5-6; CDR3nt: TGTGCCAGCAGCTTGGGGCCGGCGGGATGGCGGGAGACCCAGTACTTC; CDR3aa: CASSLGPAGWRETQYF
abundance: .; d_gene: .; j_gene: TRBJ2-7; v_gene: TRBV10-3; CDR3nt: TGTGCCATCAGTGAGCCCGGACGGCTGAGCTCCTACGAGCAGTACTTC; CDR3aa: CAISEPGRLSSYEQYF
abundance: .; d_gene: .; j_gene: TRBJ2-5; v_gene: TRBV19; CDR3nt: TGTGCCAGTAGTATAGATCTATGGACAGAACAAGAGACCCAGTACTTC; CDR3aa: CASSIDLWTEQETQYF
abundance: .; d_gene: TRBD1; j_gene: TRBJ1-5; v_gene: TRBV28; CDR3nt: TGTGCCAGCAGTCTAGACAGGGATGTTCAGCCCCAGCATTTT; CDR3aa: CASSLDRDVQPQHF
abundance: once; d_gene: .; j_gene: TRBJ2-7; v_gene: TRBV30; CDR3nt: TGTGCTGCAAAAACCCCCGAGCAGTACTTC; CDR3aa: CAAKTPEQYF
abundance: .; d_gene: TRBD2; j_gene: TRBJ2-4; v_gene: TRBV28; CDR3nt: TGTGCCAGCAGACCTTTCACCACTAGCGGAGCCGAGGGCATTCAGTACTTC; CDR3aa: CASRPFTTSGAEGIQYF
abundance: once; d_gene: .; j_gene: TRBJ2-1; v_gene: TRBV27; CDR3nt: TGTGCCAGCAGTCCCCGGGACGGCCCTGACGATGAGCAGTTCTTC; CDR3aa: CASSPRDGPDDEQFF
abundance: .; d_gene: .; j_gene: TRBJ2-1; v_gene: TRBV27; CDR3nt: TGTGCCAGCAGTTTACGGGGTTCCTACAATGAGCAGTTCTTC; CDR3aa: CASSLRGSYNEQFF
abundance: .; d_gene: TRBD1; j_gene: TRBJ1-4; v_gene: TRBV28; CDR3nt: TGTGCCAGCACCCCAGCGGTATTGGGACAGATTAATGAAAAACTGTTTTTT; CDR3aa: CASTPAVLGQINEKLFF
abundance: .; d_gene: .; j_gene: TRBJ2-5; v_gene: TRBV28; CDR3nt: TGTGCCAGCAGTGGCTCCGGTGGGGGCGAGGAGACCCAGTACTTC; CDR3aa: CASSGSGGGEETQYF
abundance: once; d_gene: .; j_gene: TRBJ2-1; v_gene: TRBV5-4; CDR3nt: TGTGCCAACTCACAGGGAAATGAGCAGTTCTTC; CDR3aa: CANSQGNEQFF
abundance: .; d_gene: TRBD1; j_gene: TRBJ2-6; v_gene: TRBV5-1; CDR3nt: TGCGCCAGCAGCTTACACCGGGACAGGGCCCACTCCCCTTCTGGGGCCAACGTCCTGACTTTC; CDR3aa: CASSLHRDRAHSPSGANVLTF
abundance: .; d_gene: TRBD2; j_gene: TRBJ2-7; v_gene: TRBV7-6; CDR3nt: TGTGCCAGCAGCCCCGGACTAGCGACCTACGAGCAGTACTTC; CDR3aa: CASSPGLATYEQYF
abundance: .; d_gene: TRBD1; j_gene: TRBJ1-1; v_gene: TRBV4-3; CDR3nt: TGCGCCAGCAGCCAGGGACAGGGGGCTTTGGAAGCTTTCTTT; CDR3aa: CASSQGQGALEAFF
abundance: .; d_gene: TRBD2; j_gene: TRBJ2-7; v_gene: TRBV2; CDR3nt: TGTGCCAGCAGGGGGAGGACTAGCGGGATATTCTACGAGCAGTACTTC; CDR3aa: CASRGRTSGIFYEQYF
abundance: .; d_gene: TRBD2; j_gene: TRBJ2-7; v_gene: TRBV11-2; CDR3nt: TGTGCCAGCAGCTGGGGACTAGCGGGCATCTACGAGCAGTACTTC; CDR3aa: CASSWGLAGIYEQYF
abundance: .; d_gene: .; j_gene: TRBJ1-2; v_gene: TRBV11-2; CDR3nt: TGTGCCAGCAGCTTAGGGGTGGACGGGGTCTATGGCTACACCTTC; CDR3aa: CASSLGVDGVYGYTF
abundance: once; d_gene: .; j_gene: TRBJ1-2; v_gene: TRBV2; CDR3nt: TGTGCCAGCAGTGAAAGCCCGCGGACTGCCTTCTATGGCTACACCTTC; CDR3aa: CASSESPRTAFYGYTF
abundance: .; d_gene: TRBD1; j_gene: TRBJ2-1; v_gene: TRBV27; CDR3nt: TGTGCCAGCAGCCACGGGACAGGGATCTACAATGAGCAGTTCTTC; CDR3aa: CASSHGTGIYNEQFF
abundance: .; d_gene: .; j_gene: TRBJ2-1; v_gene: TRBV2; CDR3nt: TGTGCCAGCAGTGGGACAACCTTGAAGGAAAGCTCCTACAATGAGCAGTTCTTC; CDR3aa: CASSGTTLKESSYNEQFF
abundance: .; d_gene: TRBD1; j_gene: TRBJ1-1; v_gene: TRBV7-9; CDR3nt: TGTGCCAGCAGCTTCAGGGGGGGACCCGGCACTGAAGCTTTCTTT; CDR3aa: CASSFRGGPGTEAFF
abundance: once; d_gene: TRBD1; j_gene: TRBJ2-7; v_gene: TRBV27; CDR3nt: TGTGCCAGCAGACATACCGGGACAGGGGGTTACGAGCAGTACTTC; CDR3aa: CASRHTGTGGYEQYF
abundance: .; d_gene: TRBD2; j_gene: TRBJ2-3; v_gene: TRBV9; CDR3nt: TGTGCCAGCAGCGTAGGAGGGACTAACACAGATACGCAGTATTTT; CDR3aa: CASSVGGTNTDTQYF
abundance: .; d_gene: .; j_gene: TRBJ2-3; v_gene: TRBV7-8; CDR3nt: TGTGCCAGCATCCTGGCGGGATTTTCCACAGATACGCAGTATTTT; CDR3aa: CASILAGFSTDTQYF
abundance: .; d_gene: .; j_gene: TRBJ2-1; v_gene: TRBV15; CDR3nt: TGTGCCACCAGCAGAACATCCCCGCGAGATGTGGCCTACAATGAGCAGTTCTTC; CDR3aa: CATSRTSPRDVAYNEQFF
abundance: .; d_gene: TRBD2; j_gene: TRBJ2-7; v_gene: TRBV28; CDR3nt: TGTGCCAGCAGTCCACGTGGGGGGGTCTGGTACGAGCAGTACTTC; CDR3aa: CASSPRGGVWYEQYF
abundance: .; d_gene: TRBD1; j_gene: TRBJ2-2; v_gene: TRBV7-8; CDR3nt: TGTGCCAGCAGCTTCTTAACCCGGTTAGGGACAGGTTACACCGGGGAGCTGTTTTTT; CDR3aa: CASSFLTRLGTGYTGELFF
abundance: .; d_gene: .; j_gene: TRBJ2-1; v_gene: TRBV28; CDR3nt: TGTGCCAGCAGTCCGGACTCTAATAGGCTGGGAAATGAGCAGTTCTTC; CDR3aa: CASSPDSNRLGNEQFF
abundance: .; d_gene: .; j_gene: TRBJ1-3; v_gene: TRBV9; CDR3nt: TGTGCCAGCAGCGCAGACAGCTCTGGAAACACCATATATTTT; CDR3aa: CASSADSSGNTIYF
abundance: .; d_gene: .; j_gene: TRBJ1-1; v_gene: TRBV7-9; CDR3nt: TGTGCCAGCAGCTTAGGGACCGAGAACACTGAAGCTTTCTTT; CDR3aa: CASSLGTENTEAFF
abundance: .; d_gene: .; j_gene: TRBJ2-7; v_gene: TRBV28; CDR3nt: TGTGCCAGCAGCCGTGCCTACGAGCAGTACTTC; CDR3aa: CASSRAYEQYF
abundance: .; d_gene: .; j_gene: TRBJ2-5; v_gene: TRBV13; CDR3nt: TGTGCCAGCAGCTTAAGAGCGAGTAAGCAAGAGACCCAGTACTTC; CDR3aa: CASSLRASKQETQYF
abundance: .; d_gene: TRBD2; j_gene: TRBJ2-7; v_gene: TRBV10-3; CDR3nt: TGTGCCATCAAGACTAGCAGAACCTACGAGCAGTACTTC; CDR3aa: CAIKTSRTYEQYF
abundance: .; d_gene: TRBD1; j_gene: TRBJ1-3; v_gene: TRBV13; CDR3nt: TGTGCCAGCAGCTTAAATGGGGCAGGGGGAAGGATTACATCCCTGAGCTCTGGAAACACCATATATTTT; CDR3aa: CASSLNGAGGRITSLSSGNTIYF